The 30 T cell receptor beta chains below all came from one sample that was sequenced in a study of T-cell memory formation after mild COVID-19. TCRdb passed the 5' RACE reads through MiXCR, listing each CDR3 protein once. The sample shows roughly 250,000 distinct CDR3 sequences, about 16% of them seen only once. Material: PBMCs or a T cell subset sorted from them (not recorded which). These receptors came from a man between 18 and 29 years old who had mild COVID-19 (a few samples of this study predate the infection). Cell type and time point are not known.

This clonotype was seen a few times. The chain is built from TRBV5-1 and TRBJ1-6; no firm D call. The CDR3 has 14 amino acids. Germline V gene lookup returns CDR1 SGHRS and CDR2 YFSETQ. The germline V and J ends were trimmed by 0 bases and 7 bases, with 8 bases remaining between them. The CDR3 nucleotides are TGCGCCAGCAGCTTGGGAGAGAAGAATTCACCCCTCCACTTT. As protein: CASSLGEKNSPLHF. Full variable domain (outside the CDR3, taken from reference TRBV5-1 and TRBJ1-6): KAGVTQTPRYLIKTRGQQVTLSCSPISGHRSVSWYQQTPGQGLQFLFEYFSETQRNKGNFPGRFSGRQFSNSRSEMNVSTLELGDSALYLCASSLGEKNSPLHFGNGTRLTVT.

This clonotype was recorded a few times. V usage is TRBV5-1 and J usage is TRBJ2-5, with 11 bases aligning to TRBD2. After removal of 3 bases from V and 4 bases from J, the junction contained 8 bases not matched to a gene. The CDR3 is 16 amino acids. Germline-derived CDR1 and CDR2 are SGHRS and YFSETQ. The CDR3 spells CASSSQVGLAGETQYF. CDR3 DNA sequence: TGCGCCAGCAGCTCCCAGGTCGGACTAGCGGGAGAGACCCAGTACTTC.

This clonotype was picked up a small number of times. The chain recombines TRBV7-2 with TRBJ1-2; D is unclear. The V end lost 0 bases, the J end lost 9 bases, and 11 bases lay between the germline ends. Germline V gene lookup returns CDR1 SGHTA and CDR2 FQGNSA. The CDR3 totals 13 residues. The CDR3 coding sequence is TGTGCCAGCAGCTTAGCGATAAAGGAACGCTACACCTTC. This gives the protein CASSLAIKERYTF.

The chain recombines TRBV4-1 with TRBJ2-5; 9 positions agree with TRBD2. CDR1 is MGHRA, CDR2 YSYEKL, per germline. Trimming at V came to 4 bases and at J to 0 bases, leaving 12 bases not matched to a gene. The CDR3 has 18 amino acids. This CDR3 is CASSLRPGLAFDQETQYF. DNA of the CDR3: TGCGCCAGCAGCCTCCGACCGGGACTAGCTTTCGACCAAGAGACCCAGTACTTC.

This clonotype was seen only a few times. The V gene is TRBV7-2, the J gene TRBJ1-5; no clear D gene. Germline V gene sequence: CDR1 SGHTA, CDR2 FQGNSA. Trimming took off 0 bases at V and 5 bases at J, with 8 bases between the two ends. CDR3 length equals 14 residues. CDR3 sequence reads: CASSLAGLYQPQHF. The CDR3 coding sequence is TGTGCCAGCAGCTTAGCAGGGTTGTATCAGCCCCAGCATTTT. The entire variable domain, with the rest obtained from reference TRBV7-2 and TRBJ1-5, is as follows: GAGVSQSPSNKVTEKGKDVELRCDPISGHTALYWYRQSLGQGLEFLIYFQGNSAPDKSGLPSDRFSAERTGGSVSTLTIQRTQQEDSAVYLCASSLAGLYQPQHFGDGTRLSIL.

This clonotype was picked up a small number of times. The chain is built from TRBV5-4 and TRBJ2-3; 9 nucleotides line up with TRBD2. Germline trimming cut 1 base from V and 2 bases from J; bases unmatched to any gene: 5. This CDR3 has 16 amino acids. Germline V gene data show CDR1 as SGHNT and CDR2 as YYREEE (reference sequence). For the CDR3, the DNA is TGTGCCAGCAGCTTGCTAGCGGGATACAACACAGATACGCAGTATTTT. Translation gives CASSLLAGYNTDTQYF. The full variable domain, in which reference TRBV5-4 and TRBJ2-3 provide the parts outside the CDR3, is ETGVTQSPTHLIKTRGQQVTLRCSSQSGHNTVSWYQQALGQGPQFIFQYYREEENGRGNFPPRFSGLQFPNYSSELNVNALELDDSALYLCASSLLAGYNTDTQYFGPGTRLTVL.

The chain joins TRBV2 to TRBJ2-1, with 8 bases matching TRBD2. The CDR3 runs to 15 residues. Germline V gives CDR1 SNHLY, CDR2 FYNNEI. The junction had 7 bases not matched to a gene; V was cut back by 3 bases and J by 6 bases. In DNA form, the CDR3 reads TGTGCCAGCAGTGAGGGCCGGGGGGGCCCCAATGAGCAGTTCTTC. Encoded protein: CASSEGRGGPNEQFF. The variable domain in full, with the rest retrieved from reference TRBV2 and TRBJ2-1, is EPEVTQTPSHQVTQMGQEVILRCVPISNHLYFYWYRQILGQKVEFLVSFYNNEISEKSEIFDDQFSVERPDGSNFTLKIRSTKLEDSAMYFCASSEGRGGPNEQFFGPGTRLTVL.

This clonotype was seen only a few times. V is TRBV7-6 and J is TRBJ2-2; D is possibly TRBD1 or TRBD2 (7 bases each). Trimming removed 2 bases from V and 0 bases from J, with 13 bases in between. The CDR3 is 17 residues long. The germline V gene encodes CDR1 SGHVS and CDR2 FNYEAQ. CDR3 nucleotide sequence: TGTGCCAGCAGCTTACGCGGGGGACAGACGAACACCGGGGAGCTGTTTTTT. Its protein is CASSLRGGQTNTGELFF.

There are a few counts of this clonotype. This chain uses TRBV10-3 with TRBJ2-5; D is unclear. The CDR3 loop spans 12 amino acids. V was pared by 3 bases and J by 0 bases, with 2 bases between. Germline values: CDR1 ENHRY, CDR2 SYGVKD. CDR3 in amino acids: CAISEYQETQYF. CDR3 bases: TGTGCCATCAGTGAATACCAAGAGACCCAGTACTTC.

This clonotype was detected ten times or more. The chain employs TRBV5-4 and TRBJ2-7; no reliable D call. Per the germline V gene, CDR1 is SGHNT and CDR2 is YYREEE (reference sequence). V gave up 2 bases and J gave up 7 bases, with 13 bases separating them. The CDR3 spans 13 residues. CDR3 region: CASSFFDTREQYF. The CDR3 DNA is TGTGCCAGCAGCTTCTTCGATACTCGGGAGCAGTACTTC.

This clonotype showed up just a few times. This rearrangement joins TRBV20-1 to TRBJ1-2; D is perhaps TRBD1 (5 bases). The length of the CDR3 is 12 residues. Germline CDR1 DFQATT, CDR2 SNEGSKA (reference sequence). Trimming cost V 5 bases and J 0 bases, with 7 bases left between them. This chain's CDR3 is CSAPGANYGYTF. DNA for the CDR3: TGCAGTGCTCCGGGGGCTAACTATGGCTACACCTTC.

This chain joins TRBV5-1 and TRBJ1-2; D not resolved. CDR1 is SGHRS, CDR2 YFSETQ, per germline. V lost 4 bases to trimming and J lost 4 bases, with 17 bases between them. This CDR3 is 15 amino acids long. CDR3 region: CASSPSSGGSYGYTF. The CDR3, as DNA: TGCGCCAGCAGCCCAAGCTCTGGAGGGTCCTATGGCTACACCTTC.

In this sample, this clonotype turned up a few times. The CDR3, as DNA: TGTGCCAGCAGCTTCCGTATAGGGCGGCGCACAGATACGCAGTATTTT. This translates into CASSFRIGRRTDTQYF. V and J are TRBV11-2 and TRBJ2-3; D gene unclear. V was trimmed by 3 bases and J by 1 base, leaving 14 bases between them. CDR1 is SGHAT, CDR2 FQNNGV, per germline. The CDR3 has 16 amino acids.

This clonotype was seen a few times. The chain employs TRBV6-6 and TRBJ1-2, with a weak D call TRBD1 (5 bases). Germline-derived CDR1 and CDR2 are MNHNY and SVGAGI (reference sequence). V dropped 6 bases and J dropped 4 bases, with 6 bases sitting between them. CDR3 length equals 11 residues. The CDR3 sequence: CASSGGYGYTF. Here the CDR3 DNA reads TGTGCCAGCAGCGGGGGCTATGGCTACACCTTC.

This clonotype was seen at least ten times. The gene calls are TRBV10-3 and TRBJ2-3; 8 nucleotides match TRBD2. This CDR3 has 10 amino acids. CDR1 is ENHRY, CDR2 SYGVKD, per germline. The J segment lost 10 bases and the V segment lost 9 bases, leaving 3 bases of the junction unmatched. Here the CDR3 reads CAMGRGAQYF. The CDR3 DNA follows: TGTGCCATGGGGCGGGGGGCGCAGTATTTT.

The rearrangement links TRBV5-1 to TRBJ2-7, with D unresolved. The CDR3 sequence is 15 residues long. Germline V gene sequence: CDR1 SGHRS, CDR2 YFSETQ. Deletions cut 0 bases from V and 4 bases from J, with 14 bases between. CDR3 coding DNA: TGCGCCAGCAGCTTGGCTGGCCCGTCGAGGTACGAGCAGTACTTC. Protein product: CASSLAGPSRYEQYF.

This clonotype was counted between two and nine times. The CDR3 protein is CASSLLGQGYTDTQYF. The DNA of the CDR3 is TGTGCCAGCAGCTTATTGGGACAGGGATACACAGATACGCAGTATTTT. V gene TRBV7-3 combines with J gene TRBJ2-3; TRBD1 agrees at 9 bases. From germline, CDR1 is SGHTA and CDR2 FQGTGA. The CDR3 runs to 16 residues. The trim removed 2 bases at V and 2 bases at J, leaving 5 bases unmatched.

This clonotype was detected a few times. The chain uses TRBV7-2 and TRBJ2-3; 10 bases agree with TRBD1. The CDR3 spans 14 residues. After removal of 6 bases from V and 4 bases from J, the junction contained 4 bases not matched to a gene. CDR1 and CDR2 (germline): SGHTA, FQGNSA. The CDR3 here is CASRGTGDADTQYF. The CDR3 nucleotides read TGTGCCAGCAGGGGGACAGGGGACGCAGATACGCAGTATTTT.

CDR3 in DNA: TGTGCCAGCAGATGGACGAGGGCCGGCACAGATACGCAGTATTTT. Its protein product is CASRWTRAGTDTQYF. The chain employs TRBV28 and TRBJ2-3; possible D gene TRBD2, 5 bases. Looked up from germline, CDR1 is MDHEN and CDR2 is SYDVKM. Trimming cost V 6 bases and J 1 base, with 14 bases left between them. There are 15 residues in the CDR3.

The rearrangement uses TRBV19 and TRBJ1-5; D not certain. This CDR3 comprises 16 residues. Germline CDR1 is LNHDA and CDR2 is SQIVND (reference sequence). V shed 6 bases and J shed 0 bases, with 15 bases lying between them. For the CDR3, the DNA is TGTGCCAGTAGCCGGGTGGCAGGCTATAGCAATCAGCCCCAGCATTTT. Its protein is CASSRVAGYSNQPQHF.

This clonotype came up many times. The V gene is TRBV12-3 or TRBV12-4, the J gene TRBJ1-6; D possibly corresponds to TRBD1 (5 bases). Between the trimmed V and J ends, which lost 2 bases and 4 bases, there was a span of 12 bases. CDR3 size: 16 residues. This chain's CDR3 is CASSLIEGYYNSPLHF. CDR3 DNA sequence: TGTGCCAGCAGTTTAATCGAGGGGTATTATAATTCACCCCTCCACTTT.

This rearrangement joins TRBV4-3 to TRBJ1-2; tentative D call: TRBD1 (5 bases). The V and J ends lost 1 base and 13 bases respectively, with 22 bases between them. Germline CDR1 LGHNA, CDR2 YSLEER. The CDR3 is 15 residues long. This chain's CDR3 is CASSQVGGPGVPLTF. The CDR3, as DNA: TGCGCCAGCAGCCAAGTTGGGGGACCGGGCGTTCCCCTCACCTTC.

The sample holds a few counts of this clonotype. This chain connects TRBV20-1 to TRBJ2-7; D unclear. CDR1 is DFQATT, CDR2 SNEGSKA, per germline (reference sequence). The V end was cut by 3 bases, the J end by 1 base, with 4 bases between. This CDR3 contains 11 residues. The CDR3 bases are TGCAGTGCTAGCTGGTCCTACGAGCAGTACGTC. Translation: CSASWSYEQYV.

The chain uses TRBV28 and TRBJ1-2, with D perhaps matching TRBD1 (6 bases). Germline-derived CDR1 and CDR2 are MDHEN and SYDVKM. CDR3 length: 14 residues. V was cut by 4 bases and J by 8 bases, with 17 bases left in between. This CDR3 reads CASSSYRVGQGYTF. As DNA, the CDR3 is TGTGCCAGCAGTTCCTACAGGGTGGGACAAGGCTACACCTTC.

In this sample, this clonotype turned up many times. The chain has TRBV7-2 and TRBJ1-1, with no clear D. Germline V lookup: CDR1 SGHTA, CDR2 FQGNSA. V was trimmed by 2 bases and J by 1 base, leaving 11 bases between them. There are 15 residues in the CDR3. CDR3 sequence: CASSLQGWGNTEAFF. The CDR3 DNA sequence: TGTGCCAGCAGCTTACAAGGGTGGGGGAACACTGAAGCTTTCTTT.

This clonotype was counted many times. The chain is built from TRBV12-3 or TRBV12-4 and TRBJ2-2; 8 positions match TRBD2. CDR3 length equals 15 residues. The V gene end was trimmed by 7 bases and the J gene end by 3 bases; junction bases not matched to a gene: 7. The CDR3 DNA reads as TGTGCCAGCATTAGAGCGGGGGCCGACACCGGGGAGCTGTTTTTT. Protein product: CASIRAGADTGELFF.

The chain employs TRBV6-5 and TRBJ1-1, with D uncertain. Germline CDR1 is MNHEY and CDR2 is SVGAGI. The CDR3 length is 19 residues. V was clipped by 3 bases and J by 5 bases, with 28 bases between them. DNA of the CDR3: TGTGCCAGCAGTTATAGTCTTGGTGGCGTTGACTCCCGGGGAACTGAAGCTTTCTTT. This encodes CASSYSLGGVDSRGTEAFF.

This sequence joins TRBV6-2 or TRBV6-3 and TRBJ2-7; 7 nucleotides align to TRBD1. V dropped 5 bases and J dropped 3; count of bases not matched to a gene: 10. The CDR3 consists of 15 residues. Germline V gene sequence: CDR1 MNHEY, CDR2 SVGEGT. CDR3 protein: CASSGYRGFLYEQYF. CDR3 coding DNA: TGTGCCAGCAGTGGCTACAGGGGATTCCTCTACGAGCAGTACTTC.

This clonotype was found a few times. The J gene is TRBJ1-4, the V gene TRBV12-3 or TRBV12-4; D may be TRBD1 (5 bases). This CDR3 has 15 amino acids. V was trimmed by 8 bases and J by 2 bases, leaving 15 bases between them. CDR3 loop: CASALRGMTNEKLFF. The DNA of the CDR3 is TGTGCCAGCGCCCTACGGGGGATGACTAATGAAAAACTGTTTTTT.

There are a few counts of this clonotype. This chain links TRBV5-6 with TRBJ1-1; D is undetermined. Per the germline V gene, CDR1 is SGHDT and CDR2 is YYEEEE. The CDR3 runs 11 residues. Trimming shortened V by 2 bases and J by 7 bases, and 6 bases separated the two germline ends. The CDR3, as DNA: TGTGCCAGCAGCTTCGCAGTTGAAGCTTTCTTT. It translates to CASSFAVEAFF.